This entry features one TCR beta chain sequence. The data derive from a study of blood T cell repertoires in COVID-19. Study as a whole: Sites in the United States, Italy and Spain provided acute and convalescent COVID-19 samples. T cells, B-cell-depleted T cells, or PBMCs supplied cDNA or gDNA.

With 5 bases clipped from V and 6 bases from J, the junction kept 7 bases outside the gene matches. Germline V gene lookup returns CDR1 LNHDA and CDR2 SQIVND (reference sequence). The CDR3 has 16 amino acids. Under the authors' procedure: Quantification of nucleated cells was approximated via reference gene primer amplification. Sequencing used immunoSEQ multiplex PCR; TCRdb keeps in-frame clones, though not all of them. V and J calls and clone size are those listed in that table; D and trimming were worked out from the DNA. The table has around 110,000 clones, over 65% seen once. Seattle enrolled patients during active infection and tracked them longitudinally.

Sequenced: peripheral blood. This receptor was taken from an elderly man with COVID-19, enrolled during active disease. The chain joins TRBV19 to TRBJ2-2; 12 bases agree with TRBD2. The CDR3 is CASSLLAGGLAGELFF. DNA of the CDR3: TGTGCCAGTAGTCTCCTAGCGGGAGGGTTGGCCGGGGAGCTGTTTTTT.